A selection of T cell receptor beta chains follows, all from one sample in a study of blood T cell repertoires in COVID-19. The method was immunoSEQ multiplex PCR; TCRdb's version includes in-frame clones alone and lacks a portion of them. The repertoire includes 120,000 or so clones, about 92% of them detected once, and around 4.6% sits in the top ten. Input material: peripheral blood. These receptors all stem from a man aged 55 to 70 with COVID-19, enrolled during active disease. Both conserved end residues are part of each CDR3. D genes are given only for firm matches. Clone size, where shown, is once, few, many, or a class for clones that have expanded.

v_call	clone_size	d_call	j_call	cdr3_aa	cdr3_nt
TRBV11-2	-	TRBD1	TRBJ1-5	CASSLYRGNQPQHF	TGTGCCAGCAGCCTATACAGGGGAAATCAGCCCCAGCATTTT
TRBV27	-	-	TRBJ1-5	CASSLGAGGNQPQHF	TGTGCCAGCAGTTTAGGGGCTGGGGGCAATCAGCCCCAGCATTTT
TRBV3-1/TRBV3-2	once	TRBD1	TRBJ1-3	CASSLPEGAAGNTIYF	TGTGCCAGCAGCCTTCCGGAGGGGGCAGCGGGAAACACCATATATTTT
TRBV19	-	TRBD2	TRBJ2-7	CASSSSGSYEQYF	TGTGCCAGTAGCTCTAGCGGGAGCTACGAGCAGTACTTC
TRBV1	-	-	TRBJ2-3	CTSIQEWGGSSQGEYF	TGCACCAGCATCCAAGAGTGGGGCGGTTCTTCACAAGGAGAGTATTTT
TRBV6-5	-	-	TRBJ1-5	CASSYSDSYSNQPQHF	TGTGCCAGCAGTTACTCCGACAGTTATAGCAATCAGCCCCAGCATTTT
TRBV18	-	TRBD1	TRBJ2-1	CASSQTDRGLEQFF	TGTGCCAGCTCACAGACGGACAGGGGGCTTGAGCAGTTCTTC
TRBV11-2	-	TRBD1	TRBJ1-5	CASSLDRVNQPQHF	TGTGCCAGCAGCTTGGACAGGGTTAATCAGCCCCAGCATTTT
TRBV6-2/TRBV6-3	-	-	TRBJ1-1	CASSFPQGGGGAFF	TGTGCCAGCAGCTTCCCCCAGGGTGGGGGGGGAGCTTTCTTT
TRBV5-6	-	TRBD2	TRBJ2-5	CASSLLREAQETQYF	TGTGCCAGCAGCCTGCTGCGGGAGGCCCAAGAGACCCAGTACTTC
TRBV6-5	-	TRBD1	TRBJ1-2	CASSYGTVYGYTF	TGTGCCAGCAGTTACGGGACAGTCTATGGCTACACCTTC
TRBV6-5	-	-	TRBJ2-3	CASSYGGARGTDTQYF	TGTGCCAGCAGTTACGGGGGCGCTAGGGGCACAGATACGCAGTATTTT
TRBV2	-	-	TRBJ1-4	CASSPVLGGNEKLFF	TGTGCCAGCAGTCCAGTGTTGGGAGGAAACGAAAAACTGTTTTTT
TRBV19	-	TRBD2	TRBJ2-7	CASSIDGTSGSHEQYF	TGTGCCAGTAGTATAGACGGGACTAGCGGGAGCCACGAGCAGTACTTC
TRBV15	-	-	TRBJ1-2	CATGGLSVGYTF	TGTGCCACGGGCGGGCTTTCGGTAGGCTACACCTTC
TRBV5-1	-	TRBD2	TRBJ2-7	CASSLVAGGDYEQYF	TGCGCCAGCAGCTTGGTTGCGGGAGGGGACTACGAGCAGTACTTC
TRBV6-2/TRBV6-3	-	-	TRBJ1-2	CASSTFRDILIRVYGYTF	TGTGCCAGCAGTACCTTCCGGGACATCCTGATCCGGGTCTATGGCTACACCTTC
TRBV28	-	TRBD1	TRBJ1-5	CASSPRDRGKGQPQHF	TGTGCCAGCAGTCCCCGGGACAGGGGTAAAGGTCAGCCCCAGCATTTT
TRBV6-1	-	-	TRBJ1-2	CASSETPDSSGYTF	TGTGCCAGCAGTGAAACCCCAGATTCTAGTGGCTACACCTTC
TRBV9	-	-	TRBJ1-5	CASSTSGGNQPQHF	TGTGCCAGCAGCACTAGTGGAGGCAATCAGCCCCAGCATTTT
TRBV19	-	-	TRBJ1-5	CARGRGGGNQPQHF	TGTGCCAGAGGGAGGGGGGGCGGCAATCAGCCCCAGCATTTT
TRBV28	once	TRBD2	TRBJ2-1	CASSLRTSRNEQFF	TGTGCCAGCAGTTTGAGGACTAGTCGGAATGAGCAGTTCTTC
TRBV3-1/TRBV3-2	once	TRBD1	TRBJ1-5	CASSLGTGGQPQHF	TGTGCCAGCAGCCTAGGGACAGGGGGTCAGCCCCAGCATTTT
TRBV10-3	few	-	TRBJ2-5	CAISGGQETQYF	TGTGCCATCTCCGGGGGCCAAGAGACCCAGTACTTC
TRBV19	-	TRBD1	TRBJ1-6	CASSEQGGGYNSPLHF	TGTGCCAGTAGTGAACAGGGGGGTGGCTATAATTCACCCCTCCACTTT
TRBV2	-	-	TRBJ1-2	CASSAVPLYGYTF	TGTGCCAGCAGCGCAGTCCCCCTCTATGGCTACACCTTC
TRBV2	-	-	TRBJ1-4	CASSESRDSGEKLFF	TGTGCCAGCAGCGAGAGCCGGGACTCGGGTGAAAAACTGTTTTTT
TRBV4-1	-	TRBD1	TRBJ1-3	CASSLLPGQPISGNTIYF	TGCGCCAGCAGCCTTTTACCGGGACAGCCCATCTCTGGAAACACCATATATTTT
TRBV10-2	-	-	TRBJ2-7	CASSTRDNSNEQYF	TGCGCCAGCAGTACAAGGGACAACTCCAACGAGCAGTACTTC
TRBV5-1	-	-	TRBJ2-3	CASSLTAGSDTQYF	TGCGCCAGCAGCTTGACGGCGGGTTCAGATACGCAGTATTTT
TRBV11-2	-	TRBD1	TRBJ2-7	CASSLDGQGPYEQYF	TGTGCCAGCAGCTTAGACGGACAGGGCCCCTACGAGCAGTACTTC
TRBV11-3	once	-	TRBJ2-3	CASSPDRGARTDTQYF	TGTGCCAGCAGCCCGGACCGGGGGGCTCGCACAGATACGCAGTATTTT
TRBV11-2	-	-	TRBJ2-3	CASSLEVEADTQYF	TGTGCCAGCAGCTTAGAAGTAGAGGCAGATACGCAGTATTTT
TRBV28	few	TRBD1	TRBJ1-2	CASTGDGTGEGYGYTF	TGTGCCAGCACAGGGGACGGGACAGGGGAAGGATATGGCTACACCTTC
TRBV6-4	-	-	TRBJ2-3	CASSAQGGFTDTQYF	TGTGCCAGCAGCGCTCAGGGTGGGTTCACAGATACGCAGTATTTT
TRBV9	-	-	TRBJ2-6	CASSVVSGANVLTF	TGTGCCAGCAGCGTAGTATCTGGGGCCAACGTCCTGACTTTC
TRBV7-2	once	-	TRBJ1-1	CASSKDRLNTEAFF	TGTGCCAGCAGCAAGGACAGATTGAACACTGAAGCTTTCTTT
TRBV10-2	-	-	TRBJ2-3	CASSEGGTSTDTQYF	TGCGCCAGCAGTGAAGGCGGAACTAGCACAGATACGCAGTATTTT
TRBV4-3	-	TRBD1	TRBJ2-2	CASSQSGTANAGELFF	TGCGCCAGCAGCCAGTCCGGGACAGCTAACGCCGGGGAGCTGTTTTTT
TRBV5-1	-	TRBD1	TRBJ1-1	CASRKTTGEGAFF	TGCGCCAGCAGGAAAACAACAGGGGAAGGAGCTTTCTTT
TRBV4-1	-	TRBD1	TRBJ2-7	CASSRYSTGDTYEQYF	TGCGCCAGCAGCCGTTACTCCACAGGGGACACCTACGAGCAGTACTTC
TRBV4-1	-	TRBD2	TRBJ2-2	CASSQVISSGSRRTGELFF	TGCGCCAGCAGCCAAGTTATCTCTAGCGGGTCCCGGCGGACCGGGGAGCTGTTTTTT
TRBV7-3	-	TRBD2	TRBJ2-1	CASSLIGGRASGSSYNEQFF	TGTGCCAGCAGCTTAATTGGCGGTAGGGCTAGCGGGAGCTCCTACAATGAGCAGTTCTTC
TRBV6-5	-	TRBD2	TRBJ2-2	CASRRREHGELFF	TGTGCCAGCCGGAGGCGGGAGCACGGGGAGCTGTTTTTT
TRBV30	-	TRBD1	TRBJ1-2	CAWSPMYWDRGTPIYGYTF	TGTGCCTGGAGTCCTATGTATTGGGACAGAGGGACTCCCATCTATGGCTACACCTTC
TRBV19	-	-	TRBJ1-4	CASNETPNANEKLFF	TGTGCCAGTAATGAGACTCCGAACGCTAATGAAAAACTGTTTTTT
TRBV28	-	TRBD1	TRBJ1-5	CASSVRDRGIQPQHF	TGTGCCAGCAGTGTCCGGGACAGGGGGATCCAGCCCCAGCATTTT
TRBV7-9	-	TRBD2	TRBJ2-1	CASSHSGIGRNEQFF	TGTGCCAGCAGCCACAGCGGGATAGGCCGAAATGAGCAGTTCTTC